The present TCR beta chain was sequenced within a study of blood T cell repertoires in COVID-19. In germline, CDR1 is SGHDN, CDR2 FVKESK. V dropped 0 bases and J dropped 4; count of bases not matched to a gene: 5. The CDR3 extends over 15 amino acids. The table came from immunoSEQ multiplex PCR; TCRdb's copy has only in-frame clones and leaves some out. This table holds over 65,000 clones, approximately 86% found once. The V gene is TRBV14, the J gene TRBJ2-7, with 8 bases that match TRBD2. The receptor comes from a man aged 80 or over with active COVID-19. The sequenced sample was peripheral blood. The CDR3 nucleotides are TGTGCCAGCAGCCAAGAGCGGGGGGAGGTATACGAGCAGTACTTC. Amino acid sequence: CASSQERGEVYEQYF.